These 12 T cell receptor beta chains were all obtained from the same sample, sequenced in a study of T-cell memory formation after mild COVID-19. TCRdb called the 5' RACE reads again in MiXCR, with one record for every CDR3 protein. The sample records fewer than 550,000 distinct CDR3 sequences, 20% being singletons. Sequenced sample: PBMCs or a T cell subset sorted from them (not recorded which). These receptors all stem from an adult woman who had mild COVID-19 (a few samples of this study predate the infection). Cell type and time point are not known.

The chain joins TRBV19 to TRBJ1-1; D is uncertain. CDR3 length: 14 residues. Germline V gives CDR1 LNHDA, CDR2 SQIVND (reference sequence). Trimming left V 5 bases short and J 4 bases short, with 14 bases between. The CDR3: CASSFTAVSTEAFF. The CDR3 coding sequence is TGTGCCAGTAGTTTCACCGCTGTTAGCACTGAAGCTTTCTTT.

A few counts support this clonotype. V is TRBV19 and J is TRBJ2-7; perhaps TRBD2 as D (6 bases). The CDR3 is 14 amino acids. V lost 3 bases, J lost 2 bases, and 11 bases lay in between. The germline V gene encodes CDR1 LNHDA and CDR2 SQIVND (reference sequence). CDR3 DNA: TGTGCCAGTAGTATCCTCACGGGGGCCTACGAGCAGTACTTC. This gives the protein CASSILTGAYEQYF.

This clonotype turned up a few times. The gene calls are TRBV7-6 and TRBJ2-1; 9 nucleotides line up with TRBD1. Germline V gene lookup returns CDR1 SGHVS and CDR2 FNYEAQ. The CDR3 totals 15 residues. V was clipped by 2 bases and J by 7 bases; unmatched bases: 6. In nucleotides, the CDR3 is TGTGCCAGCAGCTTACGCCCACAGGGGGCAAATGAGCAGTTCTTC. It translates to CASSLRPQGANEQFF.

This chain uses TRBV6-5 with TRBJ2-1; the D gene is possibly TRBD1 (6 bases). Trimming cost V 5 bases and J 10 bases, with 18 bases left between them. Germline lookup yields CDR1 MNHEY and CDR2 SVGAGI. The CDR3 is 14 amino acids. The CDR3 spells CASSGLVGGREQFF. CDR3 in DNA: TGTGCCAGCAGTGGCCTCGTAGGGGGACGGGAGCAGTTCTTC.

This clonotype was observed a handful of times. CDR3 sequence reads: CASSWDGQHNQPQHF. Here the CDR3 DNA reads TGTGCCAGCAGCTGGGACGGACAGCACAATCAGCCCCAGCATTTT. V gene TRBV5-4 combines with J gene TRBJ1-5; D possibly corresponds to TRBD1 (6 bases). The CDR3 is 15 amino acids. Trimming took 3 bases from V and 3 from J, leaving 13 bases between them. Germline V gene sequence: CDR1 SGHNT, CDR2 YYREEE (reference sequence).

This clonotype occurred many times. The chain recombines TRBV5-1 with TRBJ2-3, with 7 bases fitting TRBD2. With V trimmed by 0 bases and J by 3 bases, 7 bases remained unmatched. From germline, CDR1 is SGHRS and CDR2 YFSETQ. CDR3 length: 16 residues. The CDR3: CASSLGLADTTDTQYF. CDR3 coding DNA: TGCGCCAGCAGCTTGGGGCTAGCGGATACTACAGATACGCAGTATTTT.

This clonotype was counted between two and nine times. CDR3 region: CASSVRGLARSTDTQYF. The CDR3 coding sequence is TGTGCCAGCAGTGTACGTGGACTAGCGAGAAGCACAGATACGCAGTATTTT. The genes are TRBV6-1 and TRBJ2-3; TRBD2 matches at 9 bases. This CDR3 is 17 amino acids long. CDR1 is MNHNS, CDR2 SASEGT, per germline. The J segment lost 0 bases and the V segment lost 4 bases, leaving 8 bases of the junction unmatched.

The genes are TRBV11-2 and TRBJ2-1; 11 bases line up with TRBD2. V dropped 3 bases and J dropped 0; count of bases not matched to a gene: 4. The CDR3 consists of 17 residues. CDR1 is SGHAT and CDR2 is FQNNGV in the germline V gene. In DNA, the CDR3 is TGTGCCAGCAGCTTCGGGACTAGCGGTAGCTCCTACAATGAGCAGTTCTTC. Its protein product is CASSFGTSGSSYNEQFF.

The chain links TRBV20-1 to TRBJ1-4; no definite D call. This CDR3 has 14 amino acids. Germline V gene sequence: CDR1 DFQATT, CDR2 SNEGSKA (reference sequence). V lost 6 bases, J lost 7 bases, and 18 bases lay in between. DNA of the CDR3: TGCAGTGCACCAAGACACGGCAATGCTGAAAAACTGTTTTTT. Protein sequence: CSAPRHGNAEKLFF.

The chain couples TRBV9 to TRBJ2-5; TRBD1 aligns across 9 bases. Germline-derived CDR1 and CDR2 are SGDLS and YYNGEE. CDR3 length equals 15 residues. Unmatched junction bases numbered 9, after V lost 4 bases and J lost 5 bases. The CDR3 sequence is CASSSQGASGETQYF. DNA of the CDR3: TGTGCCAGCAGCTCACAGGGGGCCAGTGGGGAGACCCAGTACTTC.

Here the CDR3 reads CASSSRDSRSYTF. The CDR3 nucleotides read TGTGCCAGTAGTAGCCGAGACAGCCGCTCCTACACCTTC. The rearrangement uses TRBV19 and TRBJ1-2; a weak D match, TRBD1 (5 bases). The CDR3 sequence is 13 residues long. Deletions cut 4 bases from V and 10 bases from J, with 16 bases between. Germline loops: CDR1 LNHDA, CDR2 SQIVND (reference sequence).

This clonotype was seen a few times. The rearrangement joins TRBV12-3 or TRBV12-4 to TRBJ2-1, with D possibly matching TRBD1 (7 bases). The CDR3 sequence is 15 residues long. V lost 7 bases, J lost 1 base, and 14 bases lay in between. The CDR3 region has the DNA TGTGCCAGCATCTCCCCAGGGGGGTCCTACAATGAGCAGTTCTTC. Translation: CASISPGGSYNEQFF.